This is a list of T cell receptor beta chains from one sample in a study of T-cell reconstitution after alpha-beta-depleted transplantation in children. Using its own MiXCR run on the PCR reads, TCRdb lists one record per CDR3 protein. The table includes 98,000 or so distinct CDR3 sequences, about 22% detected once. Sequences were derived from PBMCs, sampled before TCRalphabeta/CD19-depleted stem cell transplant. The source of these receptors is a boy aged 2-9 years with acute lymphoblastic leukemia, due to receive a stem cell transplant. CDR3s include the opening cysteine and the closing phenylalanine or tryptophan. The D gene is left open where the match is weak. Clone size is given for some rows only: seen once, a few or many times, or a class if the clone is expanded.

d_gene	abundance	j_gene	v_gene	CDR3aa	CDR3nt
TRBD1	.	TRBJ2-2	TRBV12-3/TRBV12-4	CASSFRPRGQTITGELFF	TGTGCCAGCAGTTTTCGTCCCCGGGGACAGACAATCACCGGGGAGCTGTTTTTT
.	.	TRBJ1-5	TRBV15	CATSRGENQPQHF	TGTGCCACCAGCAGAGGCGAAAATCAGCCCCAGCATTTT
.	.	TRBJ1-5	TRBV12-3/TRBV12-4	CASSLVGGRGNQPQHF	TGTGCCAGCAGTTTAGTGGGGGGAAGAGGCAATCAGCCCCAGCATTTT
TRBD2	.	TRBJ2-7	TRBV25-1	CASSEGTSGVTSYEQYF	TGTGCCAGCAGTGAAGGGACTAGCGGAGTGACATCCTACGAGCAGTACTTC
.	.	TRBJ2-5	TRBV28	CASSTTGPQETQYF	TGTGCCAGCAGTACAACAGGACCCCAAGAGACCCAGTACTTC
.	.	TRBJ2-7	TRBV2	CASKRETYEQYF	TGTGCCAGCAAGAGGGAAACCTACGAGCAGTACTTC
TRBD1	once	TRBJ1-2	TRBV5-1	CASSIGQAYGYTF	TGCGCCAGCAGCATCGGACAGGCCTATGGCTACACCTTC
TRBD1	few	TRBJ2-1	TRBV2	CAREVDRDRYYNEQFF	TGTGCCAGGGAGGTAGATCGGGACAGGTATTACAATGAGCAGTTCTTC
.	once	TRBJ1-1	TRBV5-6	CASGGGGGLNTEAFF	TGTGCCAGCGGTGGAGGGGGGGGGTTGAACACTGAAGCTTTCTTT
.	.	TRBJ2-3	TRBV12-3/TRBV12-4	CASSFKTERRFTDTQYF	TGTGCCAGCAGTTTCAAGACGGAGCGGAGGTTCACAGATACGCAGTATTTT
.	.	TRBJ2-5	TRBV20-1	CSASGGEETQYF	TGCAGTGCTAGCGGAGGGGAAGAGACCCAGTACTTC
.	many	TRBJ2-1	TRBV7-9	CASSLAQGRNEQFF	TGTGCCAGCAGCTTAGCTCAGGGAAGGAATGAGCAGTTCTTC
.	.	TRBJ2-7	TRBV2	CASSHPAGYEQYF	TGTGCCAGCTCGCATCCAGCGGGCTACGAGCAGTACTTC
.	.	TRBJ2-3	TRBV10-3	CAISDVSRASDRRSTDTQYF	TGTGCCATCAGTGACGTAAGTAGGGCTAGCGACCGGAGGAGCACAGATACGCAGTATTTT
.	.	TRBJ1-5	TRBV20-1	CSARRGGIGNQPQHF	TGCAGTGCCCGACGGGGAGGGATTGGCAATCAGCCCCAGCATTTT
TRBD1	.	TRBJ1-2	TRBV28	CASSLLGGLGTAQVAYGYTF	TGTGCCAGCAGTTTGTTGGGGGGCCTCGGGACAGCTCAGGTTGCTTATGGCTACACCTTC
TRBD2	.	TRBJ2-3	TRBV5-1	CASSLASSGAADTQYF	TGCGCCAGCAGCTTGGCCTCTAGCGGAGCCGCAGATACGCAGTATTTT
.	.	TRBJ2-1	TRBV20-1	CSALGIFVYNEQFF	TGCAGTGCCCTTGGAATTTTCGTTTACAATGAGCAGTTCTTC
.	.	TRBJ2-6	TRBV20-1	CSAFPFSGANVLTF	TGCAGTGCCTTCCCATTCTCTGGGGCCAACGTCCTGACTTTC
.	many	TRBJ2-5	TRBV6-1	CARRDTGTGETQYF	TGTGCCAGAAGGGACACAGGGACCGGAGAGACCCAGTACTTC
.	few	TRBJ1-1	TRBV20-1	CSARDRGRNTEAFF	TGCAGTGCTAGAGATCGAGGCAGGAACACTGAAGCTTTCTTT
TRBD2	few	TRBJ2-2	TRBV5-1	CASSSSGGAPGELFF	TGCGCCAGCAGCTCTAGCGGAGGGGCCCCCGGGGAGCTGTTTTTT
.	.	TRBJ1-3	TRBV9	CASSVAVTGGSPIYF	TGTGCCAGCAGCGTAGCGGTCACTGGTGGTTCGCCCATATATTTT
.	.	TRBJ1-4	TRBV28	CASSLGGPTNEKLFF	TGTGCCAGCAGCCTGGGGGGCCCAACTAATGAAAAACTGTTTTTT
.	.	TRBJ2-1	TRBV3-1	CASTTGYNEQFF	TGTGCCAGCACCACTGGCTACAATGAGCAGTTCTTC
TRBD1	.	TRBJ1-5	TRBV5-1	CASSLEGQKKQPQHF	TGCGCCAGCAGCTTGGAGGGACAGAAGAAGCAGCCCCAGCATTTT
.	few	TRBJ2-2	TRBV7-6	CASSLAQTGELFF	TGTGCCAGCAGCTTAGCCCAGACCGGGGAGCTGTTTTTT
TRBD1	many	TRBJ2-5	TRBV12-3/TRBV12-4	CASSPTGDQETQYF	TGTGCCAGCAGCCCCACAGGGGACCAAGAGACCCAGTACTTC
.	large	TRBJ2-7	TRBV7-8	CASSPRAYEQYF	TGTGCCAGCAGCCCGAGGGCCTACGAGCAGTACTTC
.	few	TRBJ1-6	TRBV6-1	CASSRDVDRQAAPLHF	TGTGCCAGCAGCCGAGACGTTGACCGGCAAGCTGCACCCCTCCACTTT
.	few	TRBJ2-3	TRBV20-1	CSASPRDTQYF	TGCAGTGCTAGCCCGCGAGATACGCAGTATTTT
TRBD2	many	TRBJ2-7	TRBV3-1	CASSQPTSGQYEQYF	TGTGCCAGCAGCCAACCTACTAGCGGGCAGTACGAGCAGTACTTC
.	.	TRBJ2-1	TRBV11-1	CASSPFRRGPLLYNEQFF	TGTGCCAGCAGCCCCTTTCGGAGGGGCCCCCTTTTGTACAATGAGCAGTTCTTC
.	few	TRBJ1-5	TRBV20-1	CSASQVNSNQPQHF	TGCAGTGCTAGTCAGGTGAATAGCAATCAGCCCCAGCATTTT
.	.	TRBJ1-6	TRBV28	CASSLDTANDSPLHF	TGTGCCAGCAGTTTGGACACCGCTAACGATTCACCCCTCCACTTT
.	few	TRBJ2-1	TRBV5-1	CASSLATGQYNEQFF	TGCGCCAGCAGCTTGGCGACAGGTCAATACAATGAGCAGTTCTTC
.	many	TRBJ2-1	TRBV12-3/TRBV12-4	CASTAGHNEQFF	TGTGCCAGCACCGCCGGCCACAATGAGCAGTTCTTC
TRBD2	.	TRBJ2-3	TRBV5-1	CASRLAEFSRGTDTQYF	TGCGCCAGCAGACTAGCGGAGTTCTCACGGGGCACAGATACGCAGTATTTT
TRBD1	.	TRBJ1-4	TRBV7-8	CASSPIRGTGVEEKLFF	TGTGCCAGCAGCCCCATTAGGGGGACAGGGGTTGAGGAAAAACTGTTTTTT
TRBD2	many	TRBJ2-7	TRBV11-3	CASSLRPAGLAGTRATYEQYF	TGTGCCAGCAGCTTACGACCGGCCGGACTAGCGGGAACCCGGGCCACCTACGAGCAGTACTTC
.	few	TRBJ2-3	TRBV20-1	CSADTSDGTDTQYF	TGCAGTGCTGATACTAGTGATGGCACAGATACGCAGTATTTT
TRBD2	.	TRBJ2-1	TRBV20-1	CSAWGGPSYNEQFF	TGCAGTGCCTGGGGGGGACCCTCCTACAATGAGCAGTTCTTC